The present T cell receptor beta chain was sequenced within a study of cytomegalovirus exposure and HLA in healthy donors. PCR involved 60 Vbeta and 13 Jbeta primers. Sequencing was performed with immunoSEQ multiplex PCR; in TCRdb, only in-frame clones are kept and a portion is missing. The table records 65,000 to 100,000 clones, 75% of them present only once. This clone showed up just a few times. The V gene's germline CDR1 is MNHEY and CDR2 SVGAGI. Trimming removed 0 bases from V and 2 bases from J, with 11 bases in between. CDR3 size: 15 residues. Healthy bone marrow donors supplied every sample. Donors were nominally healthy when sampled, though unrecorded immune exposures were likely.

The sequenced sample consisted of PBMCs. This receptor was obtained from a man aged 35-49 years in good health and CMV-seronegative. The chain joins TRBV6-5 to TRBJ2-7, with D possibly being TRBD1 (6 bases). The CDR3, as DNA: TGTGCCAGCAGTTACTCGGGACACCTTACCTACGAGCAGTACTTC. Its protein is CASSYSGHLTYEQYF.